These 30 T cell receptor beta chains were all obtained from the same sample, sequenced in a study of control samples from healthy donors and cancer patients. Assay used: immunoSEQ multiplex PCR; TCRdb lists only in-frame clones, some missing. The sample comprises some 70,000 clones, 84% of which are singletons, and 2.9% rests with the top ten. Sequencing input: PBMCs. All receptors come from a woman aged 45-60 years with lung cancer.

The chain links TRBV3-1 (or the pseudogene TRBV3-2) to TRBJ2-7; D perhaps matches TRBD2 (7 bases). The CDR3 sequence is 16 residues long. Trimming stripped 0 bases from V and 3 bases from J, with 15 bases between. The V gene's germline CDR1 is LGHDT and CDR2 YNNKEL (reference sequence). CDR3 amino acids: CASSQEGGGSHYEQYF. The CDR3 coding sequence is TGTGCCAGCAGCCAAGAAGGGGGGGGCAGTCACTACGAGCAGTACTTC.

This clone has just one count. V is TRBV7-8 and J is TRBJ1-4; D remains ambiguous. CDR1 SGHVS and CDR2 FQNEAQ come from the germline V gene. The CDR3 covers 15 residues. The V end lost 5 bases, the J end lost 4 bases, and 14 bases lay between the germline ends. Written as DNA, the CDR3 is TGTGCCAGCAGCCGAGGAGGCGGGAGTAATGAAAAACTGTTTTTT. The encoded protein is CASSRGGGSNEKLFF. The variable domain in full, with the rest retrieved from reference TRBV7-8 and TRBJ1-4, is GAGVSQSPRYKVAKRGQDVALRCDPISGHVSLFWYQQALGQGPEFLTYFQNEAQLDKSGLPSDRFFAERPEGSVSTLKIQRTQQEDSAVYLCASSRGGGSNEKLFFGSGTQLSVL.

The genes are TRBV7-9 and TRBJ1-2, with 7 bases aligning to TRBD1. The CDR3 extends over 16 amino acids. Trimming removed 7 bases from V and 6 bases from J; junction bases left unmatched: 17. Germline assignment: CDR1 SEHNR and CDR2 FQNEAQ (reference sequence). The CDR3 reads CASTNLGWGTADGYTF. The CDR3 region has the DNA TGTGCCAGCACCAATCTCGGTTGGGGGACAGCGGATGGCTACACCTTC.

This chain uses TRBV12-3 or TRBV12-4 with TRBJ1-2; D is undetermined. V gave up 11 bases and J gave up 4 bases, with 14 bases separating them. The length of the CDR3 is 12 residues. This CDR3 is CAVQGLAYGYTF. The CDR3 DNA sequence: TGTGCCGTACAAGGGCTCGCCTATGGCTACACCTTC.

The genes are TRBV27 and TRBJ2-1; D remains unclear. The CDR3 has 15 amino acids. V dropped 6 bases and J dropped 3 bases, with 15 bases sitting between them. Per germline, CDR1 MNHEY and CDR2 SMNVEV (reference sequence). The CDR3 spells CASSSTLGYYNEQFF. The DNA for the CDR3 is TGTGCCAGCAGCTCGACGTTAGGGTACTACAATGAGCAGTTCTTC.

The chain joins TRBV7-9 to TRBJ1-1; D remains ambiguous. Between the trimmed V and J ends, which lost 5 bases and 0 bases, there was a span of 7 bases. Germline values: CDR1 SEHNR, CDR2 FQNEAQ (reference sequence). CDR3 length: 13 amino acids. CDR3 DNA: TGTGCCAGCAGCAGAGAGATGAACACTGAAGCTTTCTTT. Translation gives CASSREMNTEAFF.

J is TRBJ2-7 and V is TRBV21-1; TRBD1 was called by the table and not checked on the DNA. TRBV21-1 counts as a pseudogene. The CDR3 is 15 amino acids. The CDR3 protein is CASSLRRVEVDEQYF. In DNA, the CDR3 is TGTGCCAGCAGCCTTCGCAGGGTGGAAGTGGACGAGCAGTACTTC.

The chain's CDR3 is CASSPLTGPRYQPQHF. The CDR3, as DNA: TGTGCCAGTAGCCCATTAACAGGGCCCCGTTATCAGCCCCAGCATTTT. V is TRBV19 and J is TRBJ1-5; possibly TRBD1 for D (6 bases). V was shortened by 6 bases and J by 5 bases, with 20 bases between the two germline ends. The germline CDR1 and CDR2 sequences are LNHDA and SQIVND (reference sequence). The CDR3 runs 16 residues.

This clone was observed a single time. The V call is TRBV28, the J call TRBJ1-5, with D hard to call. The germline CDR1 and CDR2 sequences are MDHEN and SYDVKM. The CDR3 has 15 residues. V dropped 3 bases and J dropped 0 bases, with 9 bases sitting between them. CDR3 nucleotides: TGTGCCAGCAGTTTTCAGGTTTATAGCAATCAGCCCCAGCATTTT. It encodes CASSFQVYSNQPQHF. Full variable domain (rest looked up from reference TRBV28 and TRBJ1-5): DVKVTQSSRYLVKRTGEKVFLECVQDMDHENMFWYRQDPGLGLRLIYFSYDVKMKEKGDIPEGYSVSREKKERFSLILESASTNQTSMYLCASSFQVYSNQPQHFGDGTRLSIL.

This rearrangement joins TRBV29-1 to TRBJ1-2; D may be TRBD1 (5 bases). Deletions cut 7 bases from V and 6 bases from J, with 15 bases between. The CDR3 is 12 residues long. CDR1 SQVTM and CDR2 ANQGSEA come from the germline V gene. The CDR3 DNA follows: TGCAGCGCCAGGACCGAACAGGATGGCTACACCTTC. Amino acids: CSARTEQDGYTF.

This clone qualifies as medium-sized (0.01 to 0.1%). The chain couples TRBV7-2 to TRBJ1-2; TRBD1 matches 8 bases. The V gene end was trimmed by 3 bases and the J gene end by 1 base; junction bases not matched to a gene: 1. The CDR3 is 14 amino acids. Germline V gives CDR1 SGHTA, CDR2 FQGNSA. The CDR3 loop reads CASSFRGHNYGYTF. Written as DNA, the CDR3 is TGTGCCAGCAGCTTCAGGGGGCATAACTATGGCTACACCTTC.

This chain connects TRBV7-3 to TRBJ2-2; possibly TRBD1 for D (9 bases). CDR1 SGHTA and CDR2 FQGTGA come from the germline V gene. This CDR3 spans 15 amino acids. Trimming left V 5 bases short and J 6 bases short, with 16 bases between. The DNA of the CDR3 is TGTGCCAGCAGCCGGGGGGGACAGGGCCCCGGGGAGCTGTTTTTT. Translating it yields CASSRGGQGPGELFF. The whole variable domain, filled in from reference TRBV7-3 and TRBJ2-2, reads GAGVSQTPSNKVTEKGKYVELRCDPISGHTALYWYRQSLGQGPEFLIYFQGTGAADDSGLPNDRFFAVRPEGSVSTLKIQRTERGDSAVYLCASSRGGQGPGELFFGEGSRLTVL.

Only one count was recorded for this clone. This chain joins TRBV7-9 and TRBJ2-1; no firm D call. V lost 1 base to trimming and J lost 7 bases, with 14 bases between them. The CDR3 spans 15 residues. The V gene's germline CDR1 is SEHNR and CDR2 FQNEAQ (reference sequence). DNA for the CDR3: TGTGCCAGCAGCTTAGTGAGACCATTGGCAAATGAGCAGTTCTTC. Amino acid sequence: CASSLVRPLANEQFF.

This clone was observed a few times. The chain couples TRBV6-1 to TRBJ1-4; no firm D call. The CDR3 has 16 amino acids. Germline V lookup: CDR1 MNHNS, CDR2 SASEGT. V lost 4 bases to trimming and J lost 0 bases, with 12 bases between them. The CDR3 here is CASSGGGWATNEKLFF. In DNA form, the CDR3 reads TGTGCCAGCAGTGGAGGAGGTTGGGCAACTAATGAAAAACTGTTTTTT.

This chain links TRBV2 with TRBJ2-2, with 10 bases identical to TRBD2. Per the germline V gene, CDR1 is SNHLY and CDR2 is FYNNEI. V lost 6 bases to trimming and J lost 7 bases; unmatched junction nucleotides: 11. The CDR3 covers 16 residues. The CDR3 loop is CASSRISGGANGELFF. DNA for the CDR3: TGTGCCAGCAGCCGCATCAGCGGGGGGGCGAACGGGGAGCTGTTTTTT.

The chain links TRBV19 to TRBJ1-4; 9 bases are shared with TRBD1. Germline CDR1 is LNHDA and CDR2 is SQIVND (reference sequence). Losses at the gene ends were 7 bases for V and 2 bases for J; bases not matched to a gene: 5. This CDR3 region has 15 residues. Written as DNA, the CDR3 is TGTGCCAGTACAGAAACAGGGGGCACTAATGAAAAACTGTTTTTT. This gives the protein CASTETGGTNEKLFF.

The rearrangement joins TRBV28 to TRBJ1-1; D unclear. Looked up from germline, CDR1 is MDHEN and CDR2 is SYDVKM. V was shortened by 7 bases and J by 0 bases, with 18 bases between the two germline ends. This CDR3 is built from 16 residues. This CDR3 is CASTSGEMYLNTEAFF. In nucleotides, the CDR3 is TGTGCCAGCACATCCGGGGAGATGTACTTGAACACTGAAGCTTTCTTT.

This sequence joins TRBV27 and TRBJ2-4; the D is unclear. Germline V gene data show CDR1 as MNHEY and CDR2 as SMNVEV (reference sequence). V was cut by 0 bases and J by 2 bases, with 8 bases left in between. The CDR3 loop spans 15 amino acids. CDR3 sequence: CASSLSSSTKNIQYF. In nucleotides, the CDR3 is TGTGCCAGCAGTTTATCCTCCAGTACCAAAAACATTCAGTACTTC.

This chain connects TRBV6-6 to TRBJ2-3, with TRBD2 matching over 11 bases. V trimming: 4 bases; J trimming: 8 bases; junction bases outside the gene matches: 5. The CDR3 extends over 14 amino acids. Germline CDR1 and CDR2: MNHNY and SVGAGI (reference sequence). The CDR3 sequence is CASSLAGGAGTQYF. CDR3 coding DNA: TGTGCCAGCAGTTTAGCGGGGGGGGCAGGTACGCAGTATTTT.

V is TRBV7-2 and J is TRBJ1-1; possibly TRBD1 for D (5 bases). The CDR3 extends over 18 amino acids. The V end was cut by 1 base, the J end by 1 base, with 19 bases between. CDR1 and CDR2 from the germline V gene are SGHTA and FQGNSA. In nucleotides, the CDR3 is TGTGCCAGCAGCTTAGGTCCGACAGACCCCCGGTGGAACACTGAAGCTTTCTTT. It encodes CASSLGPTDPRWNTEAFF.

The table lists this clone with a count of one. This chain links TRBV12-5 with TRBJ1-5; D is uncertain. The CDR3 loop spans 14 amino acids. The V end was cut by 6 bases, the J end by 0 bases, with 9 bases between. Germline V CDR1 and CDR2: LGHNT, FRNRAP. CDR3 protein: CASGPNYSNQPQHF. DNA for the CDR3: TGTGCTAGTGGGCCGAACTATAGCAATCAGCCCCAGCATTTT. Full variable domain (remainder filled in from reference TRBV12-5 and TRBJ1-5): DARVTQTPRHKVTEMGQEVTMRCQPILGHNTVFWYRQTMMQGLELLAYFRNRAPLDDSGMPKDRFSAEMPDATLATLKIQPSEPRDSAVYFCASGPNYSNQPQHFGDGTRLSIL.

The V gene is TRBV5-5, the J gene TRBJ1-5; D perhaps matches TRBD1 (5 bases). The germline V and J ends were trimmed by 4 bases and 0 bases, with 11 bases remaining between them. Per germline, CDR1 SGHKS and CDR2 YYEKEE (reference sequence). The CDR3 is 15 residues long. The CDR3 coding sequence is TGTGCCAGCAGCCCCGGGGGGATTAGCAATCAGCCCCAGCATTTT. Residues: CASSPGGISNQPQHF.

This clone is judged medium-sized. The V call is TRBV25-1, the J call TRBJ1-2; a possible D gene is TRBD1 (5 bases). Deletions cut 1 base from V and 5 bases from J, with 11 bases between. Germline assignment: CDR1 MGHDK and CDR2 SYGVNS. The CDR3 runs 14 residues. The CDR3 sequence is CASSELGDRYGYTF. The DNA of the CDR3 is TGTGCCAGCAGTGAATTAGGGGATCGATATGGCTACACCTTC.

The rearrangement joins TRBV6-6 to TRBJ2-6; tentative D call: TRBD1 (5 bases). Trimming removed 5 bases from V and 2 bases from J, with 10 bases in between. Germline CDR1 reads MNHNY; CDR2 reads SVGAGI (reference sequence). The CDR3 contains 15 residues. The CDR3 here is CASSVFRAGANVLTF. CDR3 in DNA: TGTGCCAGCAGTGTTTTCAGGGCTGGGGCCAACGTCCTGACTTTC.

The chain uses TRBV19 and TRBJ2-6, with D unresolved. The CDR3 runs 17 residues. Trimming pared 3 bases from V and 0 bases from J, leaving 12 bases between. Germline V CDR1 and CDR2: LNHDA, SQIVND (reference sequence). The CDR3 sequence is CASSMNIGPSGANVLTF. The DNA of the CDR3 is TGTGCCAGTAGTATGAACATCGGGCCCTCTGGGGCCAACGTCCTGACTTTC. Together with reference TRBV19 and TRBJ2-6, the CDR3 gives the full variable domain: DGGITQSPKYLFRKEGQNVTLSCEQNLNHDAMYWYRQDPGQGLRLIYYSQIVNDFQKGDIAEGYSVSREKKESFPLTVTSAQKNPTAFYLCASSMNIGPSGANVLTFGAGSRLTVL.

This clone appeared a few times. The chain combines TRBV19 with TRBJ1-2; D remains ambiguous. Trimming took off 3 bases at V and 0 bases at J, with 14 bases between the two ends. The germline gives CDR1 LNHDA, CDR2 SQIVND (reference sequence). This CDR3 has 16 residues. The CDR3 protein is CASSIYGGSANYGYTF. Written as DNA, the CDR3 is TGTGCCAGTAGTATCTACGGCGGTTCAGCTAACTATGGCTACACCTTC.

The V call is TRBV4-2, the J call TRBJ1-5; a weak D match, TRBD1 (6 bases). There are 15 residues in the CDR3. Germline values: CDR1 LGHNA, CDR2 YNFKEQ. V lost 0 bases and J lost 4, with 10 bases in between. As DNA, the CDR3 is TGTGCCAGCAGCCAAGAAAGGCAGGGGAATCAGCCCCAGCATTTT. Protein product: CASSQERQGNQPQHF.

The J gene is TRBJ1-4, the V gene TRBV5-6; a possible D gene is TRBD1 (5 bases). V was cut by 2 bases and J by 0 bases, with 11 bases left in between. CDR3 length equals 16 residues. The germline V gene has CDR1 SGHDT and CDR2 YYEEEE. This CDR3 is CASSLWSQATNEKLFF. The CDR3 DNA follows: TGTGCCAGCAGCTTATGGTCACAGGCAACTAATGAAAAACTGTTTTTT. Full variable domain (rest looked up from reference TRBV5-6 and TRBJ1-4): DAGVTQSPTHLIKTRGQQVTLRCSPKSGHDTVSWYQQALGQGPQFIFQYYEEEERQRGNFPDRFSGHQFPNYSSELNVNALLLGDSALYLCASSLWSQATNEKLFFGSGTQLSVL.

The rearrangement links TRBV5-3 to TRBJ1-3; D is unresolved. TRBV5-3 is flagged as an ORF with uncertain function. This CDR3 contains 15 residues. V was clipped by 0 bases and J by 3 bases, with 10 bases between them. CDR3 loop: CARSLGKDLGNTIYF. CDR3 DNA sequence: TGTGCCAGAAGCTTGGGAAAGGACCTTGGAAACACCATATATTTT.

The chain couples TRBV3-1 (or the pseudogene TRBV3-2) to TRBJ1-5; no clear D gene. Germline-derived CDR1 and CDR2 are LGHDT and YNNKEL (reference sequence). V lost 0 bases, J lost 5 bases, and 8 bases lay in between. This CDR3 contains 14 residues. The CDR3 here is CASSQDWGDQPQHF. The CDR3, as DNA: TGTGCCAGCAGCCAAGACTGGGGTGATCAGCCCCAGCATTTT.